This T cell receptor (beta chain) stems from a study of vaccination effects on CD4 cells after COVID-19. Study outcomes and limitations: Just 1 of 255 vaccine-induced clones in healthy recipients was cross-reactive.

Some clones are missing from TCRdb's copy, which holds only in-frame ones; the method was immunoSEQ multiplex PCR. Of roughly 24,000 clones in the sample, approximately 80% were seen once. Trimming shortened V by 7 bases and J by 3 bases, and 15 bases separated the two germline ends. The germline V gene has CDR1 SQVTM and CDR2 ANQGSEA. CDR3 length equals 13 residues. A remark on this clone: Its specificity is not known.

After expansion with viral peptide pools in the ViraFEST assay, antigen-specific CD4+ T cells were sequenced. The culture ran for around 10 days before CD4+ T cells were isolated. Each participant was administered two doses of either the BNT162b2 or the mRNA-1273 vaccine. Source: CD4+ T cells from PBMCs cultured with SARS-CoV-2 spike peptides, taken after COVID-19 vaccination. J is TRBJ1-1 and V is TRBV29-1; a possible D gene is TRBD1 (5 bases). The TCR originated in a human donor who received a COVID-19 vaccine. Some clones in this sample may be carry-over from other donors' samples. CDR3 coding DNA: TGCAGCGCCGGGGCCGGGTTGTACACTGAAGCTTTCTTT. Encoded protein: CSAGAGLYTEAFF.